Listed here is a single TCR beta chain. Its target is unknown. 5'RACE with constant-segment primers built TCRalpha and TCRbeta cDNA libraries with UMIs. TCRdb ran MiXCR on the 5' RACE reads and lists one entry per CDR3 protein. The sample gives approximately 580,000 distinct CDR3 sequences, roughly 22% of which show up once; around 13% is in the top ten. The data were taken from a study of T-cell memory formation after mild COVID-19. Regarding the study as a whole: Clones that shrank (day 15 to 85) were balanced CD4/CD8, whereas later expanders leaned CD4+. Of the contracting clones, CD4+ ones lay mainly in CM and EM, and CD8+ ones in EMRA. For second-wave clones that peaked at day 37, SARS-CoV-2 specificity went unverified.

Losses at the gene ends were 0 bases for V and 2 bases for J; bases not matched to a gene: 8. Germline values: CDR1 LGHNA, CDR2 YSLEER. The CDR3 has 19 amino acids. The clonotype originates from an adult woman who had mild COVID-19 (a few samples of this study predate the infection). Cell type and time point are not known. The sequenced sample was PBMCs or a T cell subset sorted from them (not recorded which). This chain uses TRBV4-3 with TRBJ2-1; the match to TRBD2 covers 12 bases. Here the CDR3 DNA reads TGCGCCAGCAGCCAAGAGAGACTAGCGGGAGTTCCGGCCTACAATGAGCAGTTCTTC. It is translated as CASSQERLAGVPAYNEQFF.